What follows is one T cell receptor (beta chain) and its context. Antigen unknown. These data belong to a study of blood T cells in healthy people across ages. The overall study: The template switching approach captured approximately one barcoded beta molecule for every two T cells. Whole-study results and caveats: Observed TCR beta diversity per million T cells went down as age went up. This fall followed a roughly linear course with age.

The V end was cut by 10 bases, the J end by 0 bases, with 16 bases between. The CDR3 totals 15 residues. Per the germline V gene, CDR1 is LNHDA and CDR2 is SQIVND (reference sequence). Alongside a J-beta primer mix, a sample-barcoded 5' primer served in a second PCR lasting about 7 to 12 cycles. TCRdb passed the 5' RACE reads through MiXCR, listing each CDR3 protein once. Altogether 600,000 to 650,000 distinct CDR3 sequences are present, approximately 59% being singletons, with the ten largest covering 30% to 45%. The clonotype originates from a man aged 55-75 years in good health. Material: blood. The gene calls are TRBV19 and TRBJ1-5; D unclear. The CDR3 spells CATASGLSSNQPQHF. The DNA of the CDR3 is TGTGCCACCGCCAGTGGCCTCAGTAGCAATCAGCCCCAGCATTTT.